This TCR beta chain was sequenced for a study of CD8+CD57+ T cells in acquired aplastic anemia. Study as a whole: Healthy donor CD4+ samples were sequenced to a depth that averaged about 10.8 million reads. Broader study findings: Twenty-nine was the count of CD8+ CDR3 sequences that patients shared with controls.

Genomic DNA, serving as template, underwent TCR beta VDJ and CDR3 profiling. TCRdb fed the reads into MiXCR, producing one record per CDR3 protein. The table has roughly 130,000 distinct CDR3 sequences, 48% seen once. This clonotype was seen many times. Its target is unknown. The CDR3 has 12 residues. V was pared by 5 bases and J by 4 bases, with 3 bases of the junction left unmatched. CDR1 is DFQATT and CDR2 is SNEGSKA in the germline V gene (reference sequence). The TCR sequence derives from a human donor in good health, serving as a control. The sequencing sample was made of sorted CD4+, CD8+, or CD8+CD57+ T cells (not recorded which) from PBMCs. The chain uses TRBV20-1 and TRBJ2-7; TRBD1 agrees at 9 bases. The CDR3: CSAWDREYEQYF. CDR3 bases: TGCAGTGCTTGGGACAGGGAGTACGAGCAGTACTTC.